This record looks at one T cell receptor beta chain sequence and its context. Antigen: not known. The V and J ends lost 4 bases and 4 bases, in that order; junction bases with no gene match: 12. The CDR3 runs to 16 residues. Germline CDR1 SGDLS, CDR2 YYNGEE. This entry is derived from a study of long-term antiretroviral therapy in people with HIV. The samples, holding about 0.95-11 million cryopreserved PBMC, were thawed before DNA extraction was carried out. They ran version v3.0 of the immunoSEQ assay at survey level. Clones were sequenced by immunoSEQ multiplex PCR, and TCRdb holds only the in-frame ones, with some missing. Among some 29,000 clones listed, roughly 98% were seen once. Study-wide results and caveats: Following ART, diversity rose but still fell short of transplant donor controls. Repertoires from HIV showed CDR3 length ranges narrower than those of controls.

The sequence was collected from a man between 25 and 39 years old with HIV. The source was unsorted PBMCs, collected 7.6 years after starting antiretroviral therapy. The rearrangement joins TRBV9 to TRBJ2-5; TRBD2 matches at 8 bases. The CDR3 sequence: CASSHAPGTSGETQYF. The CDR3 nucleotides are TGTGCCAGCAGCCATGCTCCCGGGACTAGTGGAGAGACCCAGTACTTC.